This is a list of T cell receptor beta chains from one sample in a study of patients and donors after allogeneic stem cell transplantation. TCRdb itself ran the RT-PCR reads through MiXCR, one entry per CDR3 protein. This table has tens of thousands of distinct CDR3 sequences, around 33% appearing once. The sample taken for sequencing was blood, either unsorted or a sorted T cell fraction (not recorded which). Receptors were obtained from a human donor who was either an allogeneic HSCT recipient or a stem cell or donor lymphocyte infusion donor (not recorded which). It is not recorded whose cells these are; they may come from a transplant donor. Both conserved end residues are part of each CDR3. The D gene is left open where the match is weak. Clone size, where shown, is once, few, many, or a class for clones that have expanded.

J | size | V | D | DNA | CDR3
TRBJ1-1 | NA | TRBV5-1 | NA | TGCGCCAGCAGGCGTCCGGGCTTGAACACTGAAGCTTTCTTT | CASRRPGLNTEAFF
TRBJ2-1 | NA | TRBV5-1 | NA | TGCGCCAGCACCCCCTCCGGGCAGGGGGGCGATGAGCAGTTCTTC | CASTPSGQGGDEQFF
TRBJ2-1 | NA | TRBV11-2 | NA | TGTGCCAGCAGCTCCCTAAACAATGAGCAGTTCTTC | CASSSLNNEQFF
TRBJ1-4 | NA | TRBV5-1 | TRBD1 | TGCGCCAGCAGCTTGGAGGGACAGGAGAATGAAAAACTGTTTTTT | CASSLEGQENEKLFF
TRBJ2-3 | once | TRBV27 | TRBD2 | TGTGCCAGCAGTTTCTCCTCTAGCGGGACAAGCACAGATACGCAGTATTTT | CASSFSSSGTSTDTQYF
TRBJ1-1 | NA | TRBV6-1 | NA | TGTGCCAGCAGTGAAGGGGCTGAAGCTTTCTTT | CASSEGAEAFF
TRBJ1-1 | few | TRBV10-3 | NA | TGTGCCATCATGAGGGGCACTGAAGCTTTCTTT | CAIMRGTEAFF
TRBJ2-5 | NA | TRBV7-2 | NA | TGTGCCAGCAGCTCAGACAGGCGGGGACCCAAAGAGACCCAGTACTTC | CASSSDRRGPKETQYF
TRBJ1-6 | NA | TRBV5-1 | NA | TGCGCCAGCAGCTTTGAATCGAGGGGCACTAATTCACCCCTCCACTTT | CASSFESRGTNSPLHF
TRBJ1-5 | few | TRBV10-3 | NA | TGTGCCATCAGTGGGGACAGCAATCAGCCCCAGCATTTT | CAISGDSNQPQHF
TRBJ1-2 | many | TRBV4-3 | NA | TGCGCCAGCGCCTCTACCTGGCAGAGAGGCTACACCTTC | CASASTWQRGYTF
TRBJ1-6 | NA | TRBV2 | NA | TGTGCCAGCAGTATTCTTGAGGGGGGTAATTCACCCCTCCACTTT | CASSILEGGNSPLHF
TRBJ2-3 | few | TRBV5-1 | NA | TGCGCCAGCAGCTTGGACAAAAACACAGATACGCAGTATTTT | CASSLDKNTDTQYF
TRBJ2-2 | NA | TRBV5-6 | TRBD1 | TGTGCCAGCAGCCAATTCGATGACAGGGAACCTCCCAACACCGGGGAGCTGTTTTTT | CASSQFDDREPPNTGELFF
TRBJ1-6 | NA | TRBV5-5 | NA | TGTGCCAGCAGCTTGAATTCGGTCCCACATTCACCCCTCCACTTT | CASSLNSVPHSPLHF
TRBJ1-2 | few | TRBV3-1 | NA | TGTGCCAGCAGCCCACCGGCCCAATATGGCTACACCTTC | CASSPPAQYGYTF
TRBJ2-5 | few | TRBV24-1 | NA | TGTGCCACCAGTGACCCGGACAGCGGGACCCAGTACTTC | CATSDPDSGTQYF
TRBJ2-3 | NA | TRBV7-2 | TRBD1 | TGTGCCAGCAGCTTAGGACAGGGGTGGAATACGCAGTATTTT | CASSLGQGWNTQYF
TRBJ2-1 | NA | TRBV10-3 | TRBD1 | TGTGCCATCAGGACAGGGTACAATGAGCAGTTCTTC | CAIRTGYNEQFF
TRBJ1-2 | few | TRBV5-6 | TRBD1 | TGTGCCAGCAGCGAACCGCGCGACAGGGATAACTATGGCTACACCTTC | CASSEPRDRDNYGYTF
TRBJ2-3 | many | TRBV20-1 | TRBD2 | TGCAGTGCTAGTATCGTGGCTAGCGGGAATTCGGATACGCAGTATTTT | CSASIVASGNSDTQYF
TRBJ2-1 | few | TRBV20-1 | NA | TGCAGTGCTAGCCGTATTCTCGGGATAGCGGCGTTCAATGAGCAGTTCTTC | CSASRILGIAAFNEQFF
TRBJ2-4 | few | TRBV5-1 | NA | TGCGCCAGCAGCAGTCCCAGCGGAAGGTGTGACTTC | CASSSPSGRCDF
TRBJ2-2 | few | TRBV5-1 | NA | TGCGCCAGCATCGGGGGGAACACCGGGGAGCTGTTTTTT | CASIGGNTGELFF
TRBJ2-2 | NA | TRBV20-1 | TRBD2 | TGCAGTGCTTCACGAATAGCGGGAGACTACACCGGGGAGCTGTTTTTT | CSASRIAGDYTGELFF
TRBJ2-1 | NA | TRBV20-1 | NA | TGCAGTGCTAGAGTTAGCAACTACAATGAGCAGTTCTTC | CSARVSNYNEQFF
TRBJ1-2 | NA | TRBV20-1 | TRBD1 | TGCAGTGCTAGAGCAGGGGGCAGCTATGGCTACACCTTC | CSARAGGSYGYTF
TRBJ1-1 | few | TRBV5-1 | NA | TGCGCCAGCAGCTTGGGTGGAAGATGGAACACTGAAGCTTTCTTT | CASSLGGRWNTEAFF
TRBJ2-1 | NA | TRBV27 | TRBD2 | TGTGCCAGCAGTGGGACTAGCGGGGGGAATGAGCAGTTCTTC | CASSGTSGGNEQFF
TRBJ2-1 | few | TRBV14 | TRBD2 | TGTGCCAGCAGCCAAGCGCTAGCGGGGTACAATGAGCAGTTCTTC | CASSQALAGYNEQFF
TRBJ1-2 | NA | TRBV7-2 | TRBD1 | TGTGCCAGCAGAAAGGACAGGGAGGACAAGGGCTACACCTTC | CASRKDREDKGYTF
TRBJ2-1 | NA | TRBV7-3 | NA | TGTGCCAGCGGCTCAGGGTCCTACAATGAGCAGTTCTTC | CASGSGSYNEQFF
TRBJ1-6 | NA | TRBV5-6 | NA | TGTGCCAGCAGCTTGGACAGGGTCGATTCACCCCTCCACTTT | CASSLDRVDSPLHF
TRBJ1-2 | NA | TRBV29-1 | NA | TGCAGCGTTGTTTACGGGGGAAAGGGCTACACCTTC | CSVVYGGKGYTF
TRBJ2-2 | many | TRBV24-1 | NA | TGTGCCACCAGTGATTCATCCAAGGGTTCCGGGGAGCTGTTTTTT | CATSDSSKGSGELFF
TRBJ2-1 | few | TRBV5-1 | TRBD1 | TGCGCCAGCAGCTTGGGGACAGGGTCCACCTACAATGAGCAGTTCTTC | CASSLGTGSTYNEQFF
TRBJ2-3 | NA | TRBV7-9 | TRBD1 | TGTGCCAGCCCCATCGACAGGGGGCTTAGCACAGATACGCAGTATTTT | CASPIDRGLSTDTQYF
TRBJ2-7 | few | TRBV18 | NA | TGTGCCAGCTCTCCGACGATGGGGGAGATGTCCTACGAGCAGTACTTC | CASSPTMGEMSYEQYF
TRBJ2-3 | few | TRBV4-3 | NA | TGCGCCAGCAGCCAAGATATTCTAGGTGGAGATACGCAGTATTTT | CASSQDILGGDTQYF
TRBJ2-1 | NA | TRBV20-1 | NA | TGCAGTGCGTCCCAGAGCGGTAGCAATGAGCAGTTCTTC | CSASQSGSNEQFF
TRBJ1-2 | NA | TRBV18 | TRBD1 | TGTGCCAGCTCACCACCTTGGGGACAGGGATACTATGGCTACACCTTC | CASSPPWGQGYYGYTF
TRBJ1-5 | NA | TRBV2 | NA | TGTGCCAGCATGAAAAGGAACAGCAATCAGCCCCAGCATTTT | CASMKRNSNQPQHF
TRBJ1-3 | NA | TRBV4-1 | NA | TGCGCCAGCAGCCAACACGGTGGGGGCGGCTCTGGAAACACCATATATTTT | CASSQHGGGGSGNTIYF
TRBJ1-2 | NA | TRBV30 | TRBD1 | TGTGCCTGGCAGGGGGATGGCTACACCTTC | CAWQGDGYTF
TRBJ1-6 | few | TRBV4-3 | NA | TGCGCCAGCAGCCAAGAGGGCCGACGGGGGGATTCACCCCTCCACTTT | CASSQEGRRGDSPLHF
TRBJ1-2 | many | TRBV12-3/TRBV12-4 | TRBD1 | TGTGCCAGCAGTCCTGGGACAGGGCGCTACACCTTC | CASSPGTGRYTF
TRBJ1-4 | few | TRBV3-1 | NA | TGTGCCAGCAGCCAAGGACTACAGGACAACAAGAAACTGTTTTTT | CASSQGLQDNKKLFF